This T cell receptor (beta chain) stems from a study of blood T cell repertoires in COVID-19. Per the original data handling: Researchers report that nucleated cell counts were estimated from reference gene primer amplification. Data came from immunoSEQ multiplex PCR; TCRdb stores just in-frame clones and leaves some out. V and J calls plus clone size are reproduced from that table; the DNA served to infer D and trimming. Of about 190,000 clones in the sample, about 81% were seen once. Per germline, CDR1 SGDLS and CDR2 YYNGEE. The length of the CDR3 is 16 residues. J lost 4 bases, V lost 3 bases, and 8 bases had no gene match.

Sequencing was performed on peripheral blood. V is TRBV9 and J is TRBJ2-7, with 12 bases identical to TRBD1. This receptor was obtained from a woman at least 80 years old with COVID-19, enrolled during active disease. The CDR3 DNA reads TGTGCCAGCAGCGGGACCGGGACAGGGGGCGATTACGAGCAGTACTTC. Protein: CASSGTGTGGDYEQYF.